This T cell receptor beta chain was captured in a study of blood T cell repertoires in COVID-19. Study details: Sites in the United States, Italy and Spain provided acute and convalescent COVID-19 samples.

Per the authors' pipeline: Estimated nucleated cell counts came from reference gene primer amplification. The table came from immunoSEQ multiplex PCR; TCRdb's copy has only in-frame clones and leaves some out. The D gene and trimming were derived from the DNA, and the V and J assignments and clone size from that table. The profile shows about 200,000 clones, approximately 86% of them singletons. This CDR3 spans 15 amino acids. The ends lost 1 base at V and 2 bases at J; junction bases unmatched: 1. Per germline, CDR1 SGHVS and CDR2 FNYEAQ. Participants came from roughly 25 US areas, aged roughly 18 to 90 years.

This rearrangement joins TRBV7-6 to TRBJ2-1; 8 bases align to TRBD1. This TCR came from a woman in her thirties or forties with acute COVID-19. The source material was PBMCs or T cells enriched from blood (not recorded which). The DNA for the CDR3 is TGTGCCAGCAGCTTAGAACAGGGGGCCTACAATGAGCAGTTCTTC. The encoded protein is CASSLEQGAYNEQFF. Variable domain in full (rest from reference TRBV7-6 and TRBJ2-1): GAGVSQSPRYKVTKRGQDVALRCDPISGHVSLYWYRQALGQGPEFLTYFNYEAQQDKSGLPNDRFSAERPEGSISTLTIQRTEQRDSAMYRCASSLEQGAYNEQFFGPGTRLTVL.